Each of the 25 T cell receptor beta chains below was sequenced from the same sample in a study of shared T cell receptors in the human thymus. Libraries were prepared by immunoSEQ multiplex PCR; TCRdb keeps only in-frame clonotypes and omits some of them. The data hold about 380,000 clones, with roughly 94% observed a single time. Sequencing input: thymocytes. These receptors came from a human donor.

The J gene is TRBJ2-5, the V gene TRBV7-6; no clear D gene. Germline CDR1 SGHVS, CDR2 FNYEAQ. The CDR3 contains 13 residues. Trimming removed 2 bases at V and 2 bases at J, with 6 bases between. The CDR3 DNA is TGTGCCAGCAGCTTAAGAAGACAAGAGACCCAGTACTTC. This codes for CASSLRRQETQYF.

The rearrangement joins TRBV9 to TRBJ2-1; the D call may be TRBD1 or TRBD2 (5 bases each). The V end was cut by 4 bases, the J end by 7 bases, with 27 bases between. Germline CDR1 and CDR2: SGDLS and YYNGEE. This CDR3 contains 18 residues. The CDR3 reads CASSPEGVGVIRDNEQFF. The CDR3 nucleotides are TGTGCCAGCAGCCCAGAAGGCGTGGGGGTAATTCGTGATAATGAGCAGTTCTTC.

This chain links TRBV27 with TRBJ1-4; D ambiguous. V gave up 4 bases and J gave up 4 bases, with 10 bases separating them. Looked up from germline, CDR1 is MNHEY and CDR2 is SMNVEV (reference sequence). CDR3 size: 14 residues. CDR3 amino acids: CASSSGPSNEKLFF. As DNA, the CDR3 is TGTGCCAGCAGTTCAGGCCCCAGTAATGAAAAACTGTTTTTT.

This sequence joins TRBV6-6 and TRBJ2-5, with D tentatively TRBD1 (6 bases). The DNA matches TRBJ2-7 better at its end, which makes the J call doubtful. The CDR3 is 14 amino acids. Germline V gene lookup returns CDR1 MNHNY and CDR2 SVGAGI (reference sequence). CDR3 nucleotides: TGTGCCAGCAGTTACGCGACAGGATACTACGAGCAGTACTTC. The encoded protein is CASSYATGYYEQYF.

The rearrangement links TRBV6-1 to TRBJ1-1; D unresolved. Between the trimmed V and J ends, which lost 1 base and 5 bases, there was a span of 8 bases. This CDR3 is 13 amino acids long. Germline-derived CDR1 and CDR2 are MNHNS and SASEGT. Here the CDR3 DNA reads TGTGCCAGCAGTGAAGTTGGGTGGACTGAAGCTTTCTTT. Translated, it gives CASSEVGWTEAFF.

In its sample, this clone was seen once. The chain uses TRBV10-1 and TRBJ1-3; unclear D gene. Between the trimmed V and J ends, which lost 0 bases and 4 bases, there was a span of 1 base. Germline lookup yields CDR1 WNHNN and CDR2 SYGVQD (reference sequence). The CDR3 contains 12 residues. The CDR3 DNA follows: TGCGCCAGCAGTGAGTCGGGAAACACCATATATTTT. Its translation: CASSESGNTIYF.

The rearrangement joins TRBV21-1 to TRBJ2-2; the table's D call, TRBD2, has no DNA check behind it. TRBV21-1 is recorded as a pseudogene. The CDR3 is made up of 16 amino acids. The CDR3 spells CASSNRWRGSTGELFF. CDR3 in DNA: TGTGCCAGCAGCAATCGATGGCGGGGGTCCACCGGGGAGCTGTTTTTT.

This clone was seen just once. The V gene is TRBV5-5, the J gene TRBJ1-1, with D perhaps TRBD1 (5 bases). The CDR3 totals 15 residues. Trimming took 4 bases from V and 1 from J, leaving 14 bases between them. Germline CDR1 and CDR2: SGHKS and YYEKEE (reference sequence). In DNA, the CDR3 is TGTGCCAGCAGCCTCGCAACAGGACCGAACACTGAAGCTTTCTTT. It yields the protein CASSLATGPNTEAFF.

In its sample, this clone was seen once. The chain couples TRBV7-8 to TRBJ2-3; D gene uncertain. Trimming removed 2 bases from V and 0 bases from J, with 18 bases in between. CDR1 and CDR2 from the germline V gene are SGHVS and FQNEAQ. The CDR3 runs 18 residues. Here the CDR3 DNA reads TGTGCCAGCAGCTTATCGGGTCAAGTCTCTGCTAGCACAGATACGCAGTATTTT. This codes for CASSLSGQVSASTDTQYF.

V usage is TRBV7-6 and J usage is TRBJ1-1; TRBD1 matches at 8 bases. CDR1 SGHVS and CDR2 FNYEAQ come from the germline V gene. The CDR3 is made up of 15 amino acids. V shed 4 bases and J 0 bases; nucleotides not matched to a gene: 4. The DNA for the CDR3 is TGTGCCAGCAGCTCACGGACAGGGATGAACACTGAAGCTTTCTTT. It encodes CASSSRTGMNTEAFF.

The J gene is TRBJ1-2, the V gene TRBV30; D uncertain. The CDR3 runs to 14 residues. Trimming took off 3 bases at V and 6 bases at J, with 17 bases between the two ends. Germline values: CDR1 GTSNPN, CDR2 SVGIG (reference sequence). The CDR3 protein is CAWRSGRTPDGYTF. CDR3 coding DNA: TGTGCCTGGAGGAGCGGGCGGACCCCTGATGGCTACACCTTC. The full variable domain, with the rest looked up from reference TRBV30 and TRBJ1-2, is SQTIHQWPATLVQPVGSPLSLECTVEGTSNPNLYWYRQAAGRGLQLLFYSVGIGQISSEVPQNLSASRPQDRQFILSSKKLLLSDSGFYLCAWRSGRTPDGYTFGSGTRLTVV.

This sequence joins TRBV28 and TRBJ1-2; D might be TRBD1 (6 bases). Germline CDR1 MDHEN, CDR2 SYDVKM. V lost 6 bases, J lost 3 bases, and 17 bases lay in between. The CDR3 has 15 residues. The CDR3 is CASSSAGGADYGYTF. DNA of the CDR3: TGTGCCAGCAGCTCCGCCGGGGGGGCGGACTATGGCTACACCTTC.

V is TRBV29-1 and J is TRBJ2-1, with TRBD2 matching 12 bases. J was trimmed by 6 bases and V by 3 bases; bases with no gene match: 6. This CDR3 region has 15 residues. In germline, CDR1 is SQVTM, CDR2 ANQGSEA. The CDR3 coding sequence is TGCAGCGTTGAGACTAGCGGGAGTCGGGGCAATGAGCAGTTCTTC. Amino acids: CSVETSGSRGNEQFF.

CDR3 amino acids: CASSESRGNQETQYF. The CDR3 nucleotides are TGTGCCAGCAGTGAAAGCCGAGGGAACCAAGAGACCCAGTACTTC. The rearrangement links TRBV6-1 to TRBJ2-5; a possible D gene is TRBD2 (5 bases). Germline V gives CDR1 MNHNS, CDR2 SASEGT. V dropped 2 bases and J dropped 0 bases, with 10 bases sitting between them. The CDR3 consists of 15 residues.

The rearrangement links TRBV7-2 to TRBJ1-4; 10 bases align to TRBD1. CDR3 size: 15 residues. The V and J ends lost 4 bases and 8 bases, in that order; junction bases with no gene match: 7. CDR1 is SGHTA, CDR2 FQGNSA, per germline. Here the CDR3 DNA reads TGTGCCAGCAGCTATAAGGGACAGGGGTGGGAAAAACTGTTTTTT. It translates to CASSYKGQGWEKLFF. The complete variable domain, with remaining parts taken from reference TRBV7-2 and TRBJ1-4, reads GAGVSQSPSNKVTEKGKDVELRCDPISGHTALYWYRQSLGQGLEFLIYFQGNSAPDKSGLPSDRFSAERTGGSVSTLTIQRTQQEDSAVYLCASSYKGQGWEKLFFGSGTQLSVL.

The V gene is TRBV5-4, the J gene TRBJ2-7; D perhaps matches TRBD2 (6 bases). V was shortened by 3 bases and J by 2 bases, with 18 bases between the two germline ends. The CDR3 sequence is 16 residues long. The germline V gene has CDR1 SGHNT and CDR2 YYREEE (reference sequence). CDR3 protein: CASSSFLTRNAYEQYF. The CDR3 coding sequence is TGTGCCAGCAGCTCATTCTTGACTAGAAATGCCTACGAGCAGTACTTC.

This sequence joins TRBV21-1 and TRBJ2-6; the table's D call TRBD1 went unverified against the DNA. TRBV21-1 is a pseudogene. The CDR3 contains 20 residues. The CDR3 here is CASSNVQGQVHFSGANVLTF. Written as DNA, the CDR3 is TGTGCCAGCAGCAACGTACAGGGACAGGTTCACTTCTCTGGGGCCAACGTCCTGACTTTC.

The chain couples TRBV18 to TRBJ2-7; D possibly corresponds to TRBD1 (5 bases). This CDR3 spans 16 amino acids. The germline V gene encodes CDR1 KGHSH and CDR2 LQKENI. The ends were cut back, 4 bases at V and 0 bases at J, with 16 bases in the middle. The CDR3 sequence is CASSHNDSIISYEQYF. The CDR3 DNA reads as TGTGCCAGCTCACATAACGACAGCATCATCTCCTACGAGCAGTACTTC. Combining the CDR3 with reference TRBV18 and TRBJ2-7 gives the whole variable domain NAGVMQNPRHLVRRRGQEARLRCSPMKGHSHVYWYRQLPEEGLKFMVYLQKENIIDESGMPKERFSAEFPKEGPSILRIQQVVRGDSAAYFCASSHNDSIISYEQYFGPGTRLTVT.

The chain links TRBV6-1 to TRBJ2-5; 7 bases are a match to TRBD2. Germline lookup yields CDR1 MNHNS and CDR2 SASEGT. Trimming removed 9 bases from V and 4 bases from J; junction bases left unmatched: 8. The CDR3 sequence is 13 residues long. The CDR3 coding sequence is TGTGCCAGTTTGAGTGGGAGGGGAGAGACCCAGTACTTC. Amino acid sequence: CASLSGRGETQYF.

This chain links TRBV6-5 with TRBJ2-7, with 9 bases fitting TRBD1. There are 13 residues in the CDR3. V lost 6 bases to trimming and J lost 5 bases; unmatched junction nucleotides: 5. Germline V CDR1 and CDR2: MNHEY, SVGAGI. The CDR3 DNA reads TGTGCCAGCAGACCGACAGGGGGTCACGAGCAGTACTTC. As protein: CASRPTGGHEQYF.

The chain joins TRBV5-6 to TRBJ2-4, with 9 nucleotides matching TRBD1. V dropped 0 bases and J dropped 8; count of bases not matched to a gene: 18. The CDR3 has 19 residues. CDR1 and CDR2 from the germline V gene are SGHDT and YYEEEE. CDR3 nucleotide sequence: TGTGCCAGCAGCTTGGAACAGGGGGCGGGTTCTCAGGGCCCGGACATTCAGTACTTC. Translating gives CASSLEQGAGSQGPDIQYF.

A single count supports this clone. The chain carries TRBV11-2 and TRBJ2-7; 8 nucleotides align to TRBD2. This CDR3 is built from 15 residues. Germline loops: CDR1 SGHAT, CDR2 FQNNGV. The V segment lost 5 bases and the J segment 2 bases; nucleotides outside the gene matches: 8. The CDR3: CASSRSPGLAYEQYF. CDR3 coding DNA: TGTGCCAGCAGCCGCAGTCCGGGACTAGCCTACGAGCAGTACTTC. Drawing the rest from reference TRBV11-2 and TRBJ2-7, the complete variable domain is EAGVAQSPRYKIIEKRQSVAFWCNPISGHATLYWYQQILGQGPKLLIQFQNNGVVDDSQLPKDRFSAERLKGVDSTLKIQPAKLEDSAVYLCASSRSPGLAYEQYFGPGTRLTVT.

As to this clone: Germline is not matched at one junction end, which may reflect a read error. The V gene is TRBV20-1, the J gene TRBJ2-7; unclear D gene. Germline lookup yields CDR1 DFQATT and CDR2 SNEGSKA (reference sequence). The CDR3 spans 11 residues. Here the CDR3 DNA reads TGCAGTGCCGTCGGCTCCCACGAGCAGTACTTC. Its protein is CSAVGSHEQYF.

V is TRBV6-9 and J is TRBJ2-1; TRBD2 agrees at 7 bases. The CDR3 runs to 16 residues. Trimming at V came to 3 bases and at J to 8 bases, leaving 13 bases not matched to a gene. Germline V lookup: CDR1 MNHGY, CDR2 SVAAGI. In DNA, the CDR3 is TGTGCCAGCAGTTACTCAAGAGCGGGATTCCGTCATGAGCAGTTCTTC. This translates into CASSYSRAGFRHEQFF.

The chain carries TRBV5-1 and TRBJ2-1; 7 nucleotides align to TRBD2. This CDR3 has 11 amino acids. V lost 6 bases to trimming and J lost 7 bases; unmatched junction nucleotides: 1. The germline CDR1 and CDR2 sequences are SGHRS and YFSETQ. CDR3 nucleotide sequence: TGCGCCAGCACGCGGGGGAATGAGCAGTTCTTC. Translated, it gives CASTRGNEQFF.